The 19 T cell receptor beta chains listed next were all sequenced from one sample in a study of T-cell memory formation after mild COVID-19. TCRdb itself ran the 5' RACE reads through MiXCR, one entry per CDR3 protein. The table has fewer than 300,000 distinct CDR3 sequences, more than 15% seen once. Source material: PBMCs or a T cell subset sorted from them (not recorded which). The receptors come from a man aged 18 to 30 who had mild COVID-19 (a few samples of this study predate the infection). Cell type and time point are not known.

This clonotype was observed a handful of times. This chain joins TRBV5-1 and TRBJ2-7; 8 bases line up with TRBD1. CDR3 size: 14 residues. The V gene's germline CDR1 is SGHRS and CDR2 YFSETQ. V shed 2 bases and J 3 bases; nucleotides not matched to a gene: 4. CDR3 coding DNA: TGCGCCAGCAGCTTACAGGGGGGTATCTACGAGCAGTACTTC. Its translation: CASSLQGGIYEQYF.

This clonotype has a handful of counts. The V gene is TRBV5-5, the J gene TRBJ1-1; no clear D. Germline CDR1 reads SGHKS; CDR2 reads YYEKEE (reference sequence). The V end was cut by 0 bases, the J end by 0 bases, with 15 bases between. This CDR3 spans 17 amino acids. CDR3 sequence: CASSLEWLGLVNTEAFF. DNA for the CDR3: TGTGCCAGCAGCTTGGAGTGGTTAGGTTTGGTGAACACTGAAGCTTTCTTT.

This clonotype was detected only a few times. This rearrangement joins TRBV7-9 to TRBJ2-7; 7 nucleotides align to TRBD1. CDR3 size: 11 residues. Losses at the gene ends were 1 base for V and 13 bases for J; bases not matched to a gene: 4. Germline CDR1 reads SEHNR; CDR2 reads FQNEAQ (reference sequence). The CDR3: CASSLEGGLYV. The CDR3 nucleotides are TGTGCCAGCAGCTTAGAAGGGGGCCTCTACGTC.

The gene calls are TRBV19 and TRBJ1-1; perhaps TRBD1 as D (5 bases). Germline V gene sequence: CDR1 LNHDA, CDR2 SQIVND (reference sequence). V dropped 5 bases and J dropped 1 base, with 11 bases sitting between them. The CDR3 extends over 14 amino acids. CDR3 region: CASSLGQTNTEAFF. Here the CDR3 DNA reads TGTGCCAGTAGTCTCGGACAAACGAACACTGAAGCTTTCTTT.

The chain recombines TRBV12-3 or TRBV12-4 with TRBJ1-3; TRBD1 matches at 10 bases. CDR3 length: 15 amino acids. The junction had 3 bases not matched to a gene; V was cut back by 5 bases and J by 2 bases. CDR3 nucleotide sequence: TGTGCCAGCAGTCAGGGGACAGGGGCTGGAAACACCATATATTTT. This translates into CASSQGTGAGNTIYF.

This clonotype was seen a few times. The CDR3 reads CASSYPTDGAWDYGYTF. As DNA, the CDR3 is TGTGCCAGCAGTTACCCGACGGACGGAGCCTGGGACTATGGCTACACCTTC. J is TRBJ1-2 and V is TRBV6-6; no clear D gene. The CDR3 is made up of 17 amino acids. V shed 2 bases and J shed 3 bases, with 19 bases lying between them. Germline-derived CDR1 and CDR2 are MNHNY and SVGAGI (reference sequence).

This clonotype appeared a few times. This chain uses TRBV21-1 with TRBJ2-5; the table's D call, TRBD1, has no DNA check behind it. TRBV21-1 is a pseudogene segment. This CDR3 has 15 amino acids. In DNA, the CDR3 is TGTGCCAGCAGCAAAGGGAACAGGGTGCAAGAGACCCAGTACTTC. It encodes CASSKGNRVQETQYF.

The V and J genes are TRBV6-6 and TRBJ1-2; unclear D gene. The CDR3 contains 13 residues. The V and J ends lost 4 bases and 4 bases respectively, with 10 bases between them. CDR1 MNHNY and CDR2 SVGAGI come from the germline V gene (reference sequence). The CDR3 spells CASSFDGLYGYTF. CDR3 nucleotides: TGTGCCAGCAGTTTTGACGGTCTCTATGGCTACACCTTC.

This clonotype came up a few times. The chain recombines TRBV6-2 or TRBV6-3 with TRBJ1-1; D ambiguous. Trimming stripped 10 bases from V and 4 bases from J, with 25 bases between. Per germline, CDR1 MNHEY and CDR2 SVGEGT. This CDR3 region has 16 residues. CDR3 sequence (DNA): TGTGCCACCCGCGGGGATCTGGACTCGTCGAGCACTGAAGCTTTCTTT. Protein sequence: CATRGDLDSSSTEAFF.

This clonotype was picked up a small number of times. The CDR3 spells CASSFCGGMGNQPQHF. The CDR3 nucleotides are TGTGCCAGCAGCTTCTGTGGGGGGATGGGCAATCAGCCCCAGCATTTT. This chain joins TRBV11-2 and TRBJ1-5; tentative D call: TRBD1 (5 bases). Trimming stripped 3 bases from V and 2 bases from J, with 14 bases between. Germline CDR1 SGHAT, CDR2 FQNNGV. This CDR3 has 16 residues.

The CDR3 nucleotides are TGTGCCAGCAGCTTCTTTTCGCAGACGTATGGCTACACCTTC. This translates into CASSFFSQTYGYTF. This chain joins TRBV5-6 and TRBJ1-2; D is unclear. Germline V gene sequence: CDR1 SGHDT, CDR2 YYEEEE. The CDR3 loop spans 14 amino acids. Trimming took 2 bases from V and 5 from J, leaving 13 bases between them.

This chain joins TRBV7-8 and TRBJ1-4; D uncertain. The V end was cut by 5 bases, the J end by 7 bases, with 8 bases between. Germline V gives CDR1 SGHVS, CDR2 FQNEAQ. This CDR3 has 12 residues. The CDR3 nucleotides are TGTGCCAGCAGCATTGGAGCTGAAAAACTGTTTTTT. The encoded protein is CASSIGAEKLFF.

This clonotype was seen at least ten times. The rearrangement links TRBV15 to TRBJ2-5, with a weak D call TRBD1 (5 bases). The CDR3 length is 14 residues. V dropped 3 bases and J dropped 1 base, with 9 bases sitting between them. CDR1 and CDR2 from the germline V gene are LNHNV and YYDKDF (reference sequence). The CDR3, as DNA: TGTGCCACCAGCAGTCGTAGGGGCCAAGAGACCCAGTACTTC. Residues: CATSSRRGQETQYF.

The chain couples TRBV6-5 to TRBJ1-4; D possibly corresponds to TRBD1 (5 bases). The CDR3 extends over 17 amino acids. Germline assignment: CDR1 MNHEY and CDR2 SVGAGI. V lost 0 bases and J 1 base, leaving 12 bases between the germline ends. The CDR3 DNA is TGTGCCAGCAGTTACTCGCGGGGGGTGGTAACTAATGAAAAACTGTTTTTT. It is translated as CASSYSRGVVTNEKLFF.

This clonotype was recorded a few times. The chain is built from TRBV5-1 and TRBJ1-1; TRBD1 agrees at 8 bases. This CDR3 spans 15 amino acids. The trim removed 3 bases at V and 4 bases at J, leaving 8 bases unmatched. Germline lookup yields CDR1 SGHRS and CDR2 YFSETQ. This CDR3 is CASSYGQGTSTEAFF. CDR3 bases: TGCGCCAGCAGCTACGGACAGGGAACGAGCACTGAAGCTTTCTTT.

This clonotype was counted only a few times. The V gene is TRBV7-9, the J gene TRBJ2-7; 9 nucleotides match TRBD2. The CDR3 is made up of 18 amino acids. J lost 5 bases, V lost 5 bases, and 19 bases had no gene match. Germline V lookup: CDR1 SEHNR, CDR2 FQNEAQ (reference sequence). The CDR3 is CASSPTPGRLAVPDEQYF. The CDR3 region has the DNA TGTGCCAGCAGCCCCACCCCTGGGAGACTAGCGGTGCCTGACGAGCAGTACTTC. The full variable domain, completed using reference TRBV7-9 and TRBJ2-7, is DTGVSQNPRHKITKRGQNVTFRCDPISEHNRLYWYRQTLGQGPEFLTYFQNEAQLEKSRLLSDRFSAERPKGSFSTLEIQRTEQGDSAMYLCASSPTPGRLAVPDEQYFGPGTRLTVT.

This clonotype turned up a few times. CDR3 region: CASSYGTVAKNIQYF. As DNA, the CDR3 is TGTGCCAGCAGTTACGGGACAGTAGCCAAAAACATTCAGTACTTC. J is TRBJ2-4 and V is TRBV6-2 or TRBV6-3, with TRBD1 identical over 7 bases. The CDR3 has 15 amino acids. V gave up 2 bases and J gave up 0 bases; unmatched junction bases: 1. Germline CDR1 MNHEY, CDR2 SVGEGT.

This clonotype was observed a handful of times. The V call is TRBV12-3 or TRBV12-4, the J call TRBJ1-2; D gene ambiguous. The CDR3 has 15 amino acids. Trimming took off 0 bases at V and 3 bases at J, with 11 bases between the two ends. The CDR3 DNA is TGTGCCAGCAGTTTAGCGCTTGCTAGCCACTATGGCTACACCTTC. Translated, it gives CASSLALASHYGYTF.

This clonotype showed up just a few times. The J gene is TRBJ2-2, the V gene TRBV19; 9 bases line up with TRBD2. Germline V gene sequence: CDR1 LNHDA, CDR2 SQIVND (reference sequence). CDR3 length equals 17 residues. V lost 5 bases, J lost 3 bases, and 10 bases stayed unmatched. Here the CDR3 reads CASSPALGLAYTGELFF. Written as DNA, the CDR3 is TGTGCCAGTAGTCCGGCCCTGGGACTAGCTTACACCGGGGAGCTGTTTTTT.